This section outlines one T cell receptor beta chain sequence together with its context. What it recognizes is unknown. This entry is derived from a study of beta chain features in type 1 diabetes. Notes on the study in general: A moderate, significant TCRB CDR3 shortening appeared in type 1 diabetes across four CD4+ subsets.

The study reverse transcribed the entire isolated RNA, so it sequenced expressed TCRB transcripts. Method: immunoSEQ multiplex PCR; TCRdb's copy keeps in-frame clones and lacks some. The sample holds 300,000 or so clones, approximately 9.7% seen once. The V gene lost 4 bases and the J gene lost 1 base, with 7 bases spanning the gap. The germline gives CDR1 WNHNN, CDR2 SYGVQD (reference sequence). This CDR3 is 13 amino acids long. Sequencing was done on a sample of central memory CD4+ T cells from blood. The V and J genes are TRBV10-1 and TRBJ1-1; no definite D call. This TCR was recovered from a man aged 25 to 40 with type 1 diabetes. CDR3 amino acids: CASSGERNTEAFF. CDR3 DNA: TGCGCCAGCAGTGGAGAGCGGAACACTGAAGCTTTCTTT.